This T cell receptor beta chain came from a study of blood T cells in healthy people across ages. Looking at the study overall: When template switching was applied, about one barcoded beta molecule was captured per two T cells.

General observations from the study: Shifts in expanded clonotypes may have been confounded by donor CMV status, which was unknown.

Worth noting for this clonotype: Antigen unknown.

The junction had 10 bases not matched to a gene; V was cut back by 3 bases and J by 6 bases. CDR1 and CDR2 from the germline V gene are MGHRA and YSYEKL. The CDR3 totals 16 residues. Combining a sample-barcoded 5' primer with a J-beta primer mix, a second PCR ran for about 7 to 12 cycles. All cDNA molecules were each tagged by a template-switch adaptor with 12 random nucleotides. TCRdb reprocessed the 5' RACE reads with MiXCR, giving one entry per CDR3 protein. Here the sample spans over 950,000 distinct CDR3 sequences, roughly 51% being singletons. The sample taken for sequencing was blood. V usage is TRBV4-1 and J usage is TRBJ2-1; 8 bases align to TRBD2. The clonotype originates from a woman in her sixties in good health. CDR3 residues: CASSHIPGTRTNEQFF. In DNA, the CDR3 is TGCGCCAGCAGCCATATCCCCGGGACTAGGACCAATGAGCAGTTCTTC.